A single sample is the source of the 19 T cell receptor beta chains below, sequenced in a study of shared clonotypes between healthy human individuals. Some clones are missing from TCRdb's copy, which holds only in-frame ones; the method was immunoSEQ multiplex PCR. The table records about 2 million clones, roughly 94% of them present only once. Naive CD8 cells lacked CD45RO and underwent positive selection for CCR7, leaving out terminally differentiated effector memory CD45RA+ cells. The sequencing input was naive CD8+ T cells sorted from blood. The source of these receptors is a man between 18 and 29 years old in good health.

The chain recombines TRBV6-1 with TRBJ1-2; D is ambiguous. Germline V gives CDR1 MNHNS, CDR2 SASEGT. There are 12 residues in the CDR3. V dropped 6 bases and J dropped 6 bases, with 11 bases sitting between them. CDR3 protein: CASRDWLDGYTF. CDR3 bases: TGTGCCAGCAGGGACTGGCTAGATGGCTACACCTTC.

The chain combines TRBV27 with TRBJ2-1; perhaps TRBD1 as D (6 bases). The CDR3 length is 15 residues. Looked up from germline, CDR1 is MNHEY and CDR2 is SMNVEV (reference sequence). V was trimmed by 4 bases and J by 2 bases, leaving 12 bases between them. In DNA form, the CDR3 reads TGTGCCAGCAGTTATAGAGGGGGAACCTACAATGAGCAGTTCTTC. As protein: CASSYRGGTYNEQFF.

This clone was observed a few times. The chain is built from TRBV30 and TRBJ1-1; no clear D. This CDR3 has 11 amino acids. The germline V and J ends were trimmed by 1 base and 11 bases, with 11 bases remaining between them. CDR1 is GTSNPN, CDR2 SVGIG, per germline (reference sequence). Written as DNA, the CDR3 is TGTGCCTGGAGTGATCTCCTAGAGGCTTTCTTT. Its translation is CAWSDLLEAFF.

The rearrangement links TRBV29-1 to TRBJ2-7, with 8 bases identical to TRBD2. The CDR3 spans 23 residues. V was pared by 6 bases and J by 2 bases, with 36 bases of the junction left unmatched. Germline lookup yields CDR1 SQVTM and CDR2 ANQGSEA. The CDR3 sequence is CSVHPSYYRVIWPSGFAAYEQYF. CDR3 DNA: TGCAGCGTCCACCCTTCGTATTACAGGGTAATTTGGCCTAGCGGGTTCGCCGCCTACGAGCAGTACTTC.

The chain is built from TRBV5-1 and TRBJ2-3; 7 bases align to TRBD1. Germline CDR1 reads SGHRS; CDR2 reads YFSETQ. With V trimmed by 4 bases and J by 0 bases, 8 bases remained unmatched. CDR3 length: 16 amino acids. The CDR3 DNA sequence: TGCGCCAGCAGCCTCCAGGACAGGCGTAGCACAGATACGCAGTATTTT. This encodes CASSLQDRRSTDTQYF.

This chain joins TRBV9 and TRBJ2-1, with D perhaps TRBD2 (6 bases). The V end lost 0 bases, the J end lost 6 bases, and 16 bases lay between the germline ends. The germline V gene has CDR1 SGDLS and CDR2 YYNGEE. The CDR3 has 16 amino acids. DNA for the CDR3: TGTGCCAGCAGCGTAGGCCGACTAGAACCCCTCAATGAGCAGTTCTTC. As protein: CASSVGRLEPLNEQFF.

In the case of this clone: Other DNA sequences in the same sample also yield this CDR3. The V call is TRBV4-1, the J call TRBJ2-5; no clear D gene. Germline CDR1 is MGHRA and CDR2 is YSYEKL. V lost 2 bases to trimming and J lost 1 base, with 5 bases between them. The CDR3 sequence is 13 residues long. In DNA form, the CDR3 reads TGCGCCAGCAGCCAAAGGATCCAAGAGACCCAGTACTTC. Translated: CASSQRIQETQYF.

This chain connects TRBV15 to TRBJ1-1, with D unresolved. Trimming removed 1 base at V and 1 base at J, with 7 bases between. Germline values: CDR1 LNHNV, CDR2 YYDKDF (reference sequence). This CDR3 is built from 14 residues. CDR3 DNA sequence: TGTGCCACCAGCAGAGTTGAACAGAACACTGAAGCTTTCTTT. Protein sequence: CATSRVEQNTEAFF.

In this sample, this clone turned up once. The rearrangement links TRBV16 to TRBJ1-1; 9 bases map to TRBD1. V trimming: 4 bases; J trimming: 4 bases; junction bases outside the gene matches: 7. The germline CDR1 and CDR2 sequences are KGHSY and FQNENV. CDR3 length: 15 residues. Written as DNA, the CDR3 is TGTGCCAGCAGCCTACGACAGGGGGGATTCACTGAAGCTTTCTTT. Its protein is CASSLRQGGFTEAFF.

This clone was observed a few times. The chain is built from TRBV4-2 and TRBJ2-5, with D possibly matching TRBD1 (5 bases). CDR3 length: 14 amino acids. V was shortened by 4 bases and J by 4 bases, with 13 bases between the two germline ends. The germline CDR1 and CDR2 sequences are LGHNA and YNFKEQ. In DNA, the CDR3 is TGTGCCAGCAGCCCTGAGACAGCTTCAGAGACCCAGTACTTC. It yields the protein CASSPETASETQYF.

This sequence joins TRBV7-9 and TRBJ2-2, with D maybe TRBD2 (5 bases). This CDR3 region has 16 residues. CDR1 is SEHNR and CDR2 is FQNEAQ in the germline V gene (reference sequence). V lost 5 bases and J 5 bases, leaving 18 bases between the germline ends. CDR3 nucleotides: TGTGCCAGCAGCCATCCTCCCTCGGGGTTGACCGGGGAGCTGTTTTTT. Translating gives CASSHPPSGLTGELFF. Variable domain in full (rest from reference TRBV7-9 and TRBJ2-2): DTGVSQNPRHKITKRGQNVTFRCDPISEHNRLYWYRQTLGQGPEFLTYFQNEAQLEKSRLLSDRFSAERPKGSFSTLEIQRTEQGDSAMYLCASSHPPSGLTGELFFGEGSRLTVL.

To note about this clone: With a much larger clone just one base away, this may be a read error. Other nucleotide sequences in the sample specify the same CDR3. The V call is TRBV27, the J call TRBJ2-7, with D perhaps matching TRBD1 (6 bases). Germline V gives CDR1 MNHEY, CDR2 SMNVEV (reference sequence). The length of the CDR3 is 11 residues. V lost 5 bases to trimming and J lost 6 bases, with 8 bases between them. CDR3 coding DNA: TGTGCCAGCAGTATAGGGGGCGAGCAGTACTTC. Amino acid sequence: CASSIGGEQYF.

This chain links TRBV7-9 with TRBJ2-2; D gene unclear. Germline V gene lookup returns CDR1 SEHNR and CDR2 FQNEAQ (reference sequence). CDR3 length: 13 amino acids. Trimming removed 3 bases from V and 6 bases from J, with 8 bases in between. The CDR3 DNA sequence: TGTGCCAGCAGCTTGGGATGGCCCGGGGAGCTGTTTTTT. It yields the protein CASSLGWPGELFF.

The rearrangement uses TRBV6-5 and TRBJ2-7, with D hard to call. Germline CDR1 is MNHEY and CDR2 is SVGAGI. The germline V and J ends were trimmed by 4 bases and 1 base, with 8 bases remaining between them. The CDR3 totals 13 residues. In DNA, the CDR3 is TGTGCCAGCAGTTCGCTGGATTCCTACGAGCAGTACTTC. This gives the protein CASSSLDSYEQYF.

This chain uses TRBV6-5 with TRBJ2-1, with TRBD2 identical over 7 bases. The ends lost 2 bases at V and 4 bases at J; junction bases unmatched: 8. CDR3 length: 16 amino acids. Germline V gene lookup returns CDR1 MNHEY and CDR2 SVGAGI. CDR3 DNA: TGTGCCAGCAGTTACGGGGAACGAGCGGGGTACAATGAGCAGTTCTTC. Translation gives CASSYGERAGYNEQFF.

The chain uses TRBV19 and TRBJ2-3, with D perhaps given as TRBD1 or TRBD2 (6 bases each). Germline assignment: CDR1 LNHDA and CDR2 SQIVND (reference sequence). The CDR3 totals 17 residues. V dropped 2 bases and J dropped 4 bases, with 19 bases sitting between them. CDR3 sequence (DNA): TGTGCCAGTAGTATAACCTGGACCGGGGGCGAGGCAGATACGCAGTATTTT. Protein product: CASSITWTGGEADTQYF.

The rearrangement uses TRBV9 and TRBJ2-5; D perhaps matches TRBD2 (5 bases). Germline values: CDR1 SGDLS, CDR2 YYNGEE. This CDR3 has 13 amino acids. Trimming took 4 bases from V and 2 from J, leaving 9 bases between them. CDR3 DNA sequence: TGTGCCAGCAGCTTAAGGACTCAAGAGACCCAGTACTTC. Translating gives CASSLRTQETQYF.

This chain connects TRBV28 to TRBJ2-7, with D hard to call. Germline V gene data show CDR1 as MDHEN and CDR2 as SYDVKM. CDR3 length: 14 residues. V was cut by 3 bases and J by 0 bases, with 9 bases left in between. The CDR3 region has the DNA TGTGCCAGCAGTTTGAAGGGAAGCTCCTACGAGCAGTACTTC. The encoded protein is CASSLKGSSYEQYF. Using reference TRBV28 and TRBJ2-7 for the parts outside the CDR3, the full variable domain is DVKVTQSSRYLVKRTGEKVFLECVQDMDHENMFWYRQDPGLGLRLIYFSYDVKMKEKGDIPEGYSVSREKKERFSLILESASTNQTSMYLCASSLKGSSYEQYFGPGTRLTVT.

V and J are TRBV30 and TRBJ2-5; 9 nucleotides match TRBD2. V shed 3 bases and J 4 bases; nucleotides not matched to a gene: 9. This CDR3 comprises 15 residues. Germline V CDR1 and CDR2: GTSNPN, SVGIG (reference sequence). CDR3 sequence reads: CAWSPPGGGGETQYF. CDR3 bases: TGTGCCTGGAGCCCCCCGGGCGGGGGGGGAGAGACCCAGTACTTC.